This T cell receptor (beta chain) was found in a study of regulatory T cells in long-lasting Graves disease. Relying on iRepertoire HTBI primers and Arm-PCR of CDR3 regions, the team built TCR beta libraries. In TCRdb, the multiplex PCR reads were re-called with MiXCR into one record per CDR3 protein. The sample includes 650,000 to 850,000 distinct CDR3 sequences, approximately 31% of them seen just once. Time point meaning: persistent/refractory GD, antithyroid drugs over 5 years with positive TRAb. RNA extracted from PBMCs served as the sequencing template. The table lists this clonotype with a few counts. V lost 3 bases and J 0 bases, leaving 4 bases between the germline ends. This CDR3 spans 12 amino acids. CDR1 SQVTM and CDR2 ANQGSEA come from the germline V gene.

The sequencing used peripheral blood mononuclear cells (PBMCs), collected when the disease was refractory, from a patient treated with antithyroid drugs. V is TRBV29-1 and J is TRBJ2-3; D gene ambiguous. The receptor was isolated from a female donor with Graves disease. This chain's CDR3 is CSVDDSTDTQYF. The DNA for the CDR3 is TGCAGCGTTGATGATAGCACAGATACGCAGTATTTT.